The next 27 T cell receptor beta chains were all read from a single sample in a study of T cell responses to AZD1222 COVID-19 vaccine. Sequenced by immunoSEQ multiplex PCR; TCRdb stores in-frame clones only, minus some. The sample holds under 130,000 clones, roughly 85% seen once. The material was peripheral blood, obtained 28 days after the second AZD1222 dose. These receptors were collected from an adult who received the AZD1222 COVID-19 vaccine.

DNA of the CDR3: TGTGCCAGCAGTCCCCCCGGGGTCCAGCCCCAGCATTTT. It yields the protein CASSPPGVQPQHF. This sequence joins TRBV28 and TRBJ1-5, with unresolved D. CDR3 size: 13 residues. The V and J ends lost 5 bases and 7 bases respectively, with 12 bases between them. Germline V lookup: CDR1 MDHEN, CDR2 SYDVKM.

V usage is TRBV5-3 and J usage is TRBJ1-5, with 8 bases lining up with TRBD1. TRBV5-3 is treated as an ORF (open reading frame) with a function not yet certain. This CDR3 region has 17 residues. Germline trimming cut 2 bases from V and 1 base from J; bases unmatched to any gene: 8. The CDR3 nucleotides are TGTGCCAGAAGCTTCCCCCCCAGGGGGCGAAGCAATCAGCCCCAGCATTTT. Its protein product is CARSFPPRGRSNQPQHF.

J is TRBJ2-7 and V is TRBV3-1 (or the pseudogene TRBV3-2); D possibly matches TRBD1 or TRBD2 (5 bases each). Germline V CDR1 and CDR2: LGHDT, YNNKEL (reference sequence). The CDR3 sequence is 17 residues long. Trimming left V 0 bases short and J 1 base short, with 16 bases between. Here the CDR3 DNA reads TGTGCCAGCAGCCAAGATTGGGCCGGGACGGCATCCTACGAGCAGTACTTC. Residues: CASSQDWAGTASYEQYF.

The rearrangement uses TRBV18 and TRBJ2-2, with D possibly being TRBD2 (5 bases). The CDR3 covers 15 residues. V shed 1 base and J shed 3 bases, with 9 bases lying between them. Germline V gene data show CDR1 as KGHSH and CDR2 as LQKENI. The CDR3 coding sequence is TGTGCCAGCTCACCACAAGGACTCGACACCGGGGAGCTGTTTTTT. Its protein is CASSPQGLDTGELFF.

V and J are TRBV7-7 and TRBJ1-4; D gene ambiguous. CDR1 SSHAT and CDR2 FNYEAQ come from the germline V gene (reference sequence). V lost 7 bases and J lost 4, with 19 bases in between. This CDR3 is built from 16 residues. CDR3 sequence: CASTGYVSAYNEKLFF. Here the CDR3 DNA reads TGTGCCAGCACCGGTTACGTGAGTGCGTATAATGAAAAACTGTTTTTT.

This chain links TRBV3-1 (or the pseudogene TRBV3-2) with TRBJ1-1; D gene unclear. Trimming left V 3 bases short and J 3 bases short, with 8 bases between. The CDR3 totals 13 residues. In germline, CDR1 is LGHDT, CDR2 YNNKEL (reference sequence). The CDR3, as DNA: TGTGCCAGCAGCCACGCTAGGGACACTGAAGCTTTCTTT. Protein sequence: CASSHARDTEAFF.

This chain uses TRBV4-2 with TRBJ1-5; D ambiguous. The CDR3 is 16 residues long. The germline V gene encodes CDR1 LGHNA and CDR2 YNFKEQ. V was cut by 0 bases and J by 2 bases, with 11 bases left in between. CDR3 region: CASSQEISQGNQPQHF. As DNA, the CDR3 is TGTGCCAGCAGCCAAGAAATATCCCAGGGCAATCAGCCCCAGCATTTT.

This clone turned up a few times. The gene calls are TRBV28 and TRBJ2-7, with 9 bases identical to TRBD1. The length of the CDR3 is 14 residues. The V gene end was trimmed by 4 bases and the J gene end by 5 bases; junction bases not matched to a gene: 6. CDR1 is MDHEN and CDR2 is SYDVKM in the germline V gene. The CDR3 loop is CASSSVTGGHEQYF. The CDR3 region has the DNA TGTGCCAGCAGTTCCGTGACAGGGGGGCACGAGCAGTACTTC.

This clone was seen only once. The chain has TRBV5-1 and TRBJ1-1; D gene unclear. The V and J ends lost 1 base and 2 bases respectively, with 0 bases between them. This CDR3 is built from 11 residues. Per the germline V gene, CDR1 is SGHRS and CDR2 is YFSETQ. CDR3 residues: CASSLNTEAFF. In nucleotides, the CDR3 is TGCGCCAGCAGCTTGAACACTGAAGCTTTCTTT.

V and J are TRBV6-5 and TRBJ2-7; 9 nucleotides align to TRBD1. The V and J ends lost 7 bases and 4 bases, in that order; junction bases with no gene match: 11. This CDR3 has 15 residues. Germline CDR1 and CDR2: MNHEY and SVGAGI. CDR3: CASTRERQGDYEQYF. As DNA, the CDR3 is TGTGCCAGCACGCGGGAAAGACAGGGGGATTACGAGCAGTACTTC.

The chain uses TRBV28 and TRBJ1-5, with TRBD1 identical over 7 bases. This CDR3 region has 16 residues. Unmatched junction bases numbered 8, after V lost 3 bases and J lost 3 bases. Germline lookup yields CDR1 MDHEN and CDR2 SYDVKM. CDR3 protein: CASSFKGQRYNQPQHF. In nucleotides, the CDR3 is TGTGCCAGCAGTTTTAAGGGACAGCGGTACAATCAGCCCCAGCATTTT.

The chain recombines TRBV3-1 (or the pseudogene TRBV3-2) with TRBJ1-5, with 8 bases that match TRBD1. Germline V gene data show CDR1 as LGHDT and CDR2 as YNNKEL (reference sequence). J gave up 2 bases and V 3 bases, and 3 bases lay outside the gene matches. This CDR3 contains 15 residues. CDR3 in amino acids: CASSHSGGGNQPQHF. DNA of the CDR3: TGTGCCAGCAGCCACTCAGGGGGCGGCAATCAGCCCCAGCATTTT.

This clone came up a few times. CDR3 sequence reads: CASSVGGEGAWGRYTF. In DNA form, the CDR3 reads TGTGCCAGCAGCGTAGGAGGCGAGGGGGCTTGGGGTCGCTACACCTTC. The chain is built from TRBV9 and TRBJ1-2, with TRBD1 matching 7 bases. The CDR3 runs 16 residues. The germline CDR1 and CDR2 sequences are SGDLS and YYNGEE. The V gene end was trimmed by 0 bases and the J gene end by 9 bases; junction bases not matched to a gene: 14.

The chain links TRBV6-2 or TRBV6-3 to TRBJ1-3, with D perhaps matching TRBD1 (5 bases). V was trimmed by 2 bases and J by 8 bases, leaving 16 bases between them. The germline V gene has CDR1 MNHEY and CDR2 SVGEGT. The CDR3 has 15 amino acids. The CDR3: CASSYRREFADTIYF. CDR3 nucleotides: TGTGCCAGCAGTTACCGCAGGGAATTCGCGGACACCATATATTTT.

The CDR3 coding sequence is TGTGCCAGCAGCTTTGAACGCGGGGGCTATGGCTACACCTTC. It yields the protein CASSFERGGYGYTF. V gene TRBV11-2 combines with J gene TRBJ1-2, with D perhaps matching TRBD1 (5 bases). This CDR3 is 14 amino acids long. Between the trimmed V and J ends, which lost 3 bases and 4 bases, there was a span of 12 bases. The V gene's germline CDR1 is SGHAT and CDR2 FQNNGV. Combining the CDR3 with reference TRBV11-2 and TRBJ1-2 gives the whole variable domain EAGVAQSPRYKIIEKRQSVAFWCNPISGHATLYWYQQILGQGPKLLIQFQNNGVVDDSQLPKDRFSAERLKGVDSTLKIQPAKLEDSAVYLCASSFERGGYGYTFGSGTRLTVV.

V is TRBV10-1 and J is TRBJ2-2; TRBD2 aligns across 8 bases. The V gene end was trimmed by 4 bases and the J gene end by 8 bases; junction bases not matched to a gene: 3. The CDR3 is made up of 13 amino acids. Germline-derived CDR1 and CDR2 are WNHNN and SYGVQD (reference sequence). Written as DNA, the CDR3 is TGCGCCAGCAGTGTTAGCGGGAAGGGGGAGCTGTTTTTT. Residues: CASSVSGKGELFF.

J is TRBJ1-2 and V is TRBV10-3, with TRBD1 as a possible D gene (6 bases). Germline V gene sequence: CDR1 ENHRY, CDR2 SYGVKD. This CDR3 region has 17 residues. Trimming shortened V by 3 bases and J by 4 bases, and 21 bases separated the two germline ends. The CDR3 nucleotides are TGTGCCATCAGTGAACTGGACAGTCCTCTTTCATCCTATGGCTACACCTTC. Its protein product is CAISELDSPLSSYGYTF.

The DNA of the CDR3 is TGTGCCAGCAATCCAGGGGGCGGTTATGGCTACACCTTC. Translated, it gives CASNPGGGYGYTF. The J gene is TRBJ1-2, the V gene TRBV28; TRBD1 aligns across 8 bases. This CDR3 is built from 13 residues. CDR1 is MDHEN and CDR2 is SYDVKM in the germline V gene. The V gene end was trimmed by 7 bases and the J gene end by 5 bases; junction bases not matched to a gene: 6.

CDR3: CAISEWNSGSPGELFF. CDR3 bases: TGTGCCATCAGTGAATGGAATAGCGGGAGTCCCGGGGAGCTGTTTTTT. This chain connects TRBV10-3 to TRBJ2-2; 9 nucleotides align to TRBD2. This CDR3 is built from 16 residues. V shed 3 bases and J 6 bases; nucleotides not matched to a gene: 8. CDR1 ENHRY and CDR2 SYGVKD come from the germline V gene.

The V call is TRBV16, the J call TRBJ1-2; the D gene is possibly TRBD1 (5 bases). Per germline, CDR1 KGHSY and CDR2 FQNENV. Trimming cost V 4 bases and J 5 bases, with 14 bases left between them. This CDR3 is built from 14 residues. CDR3: CASSPPEGEYGYTF. The CDR3 DNA reads as TGTGCCAGCAGCCCACCGGAAGGGGAGTATGGCTACACCTTC. Filled out from reference TRBV16 and TRBJ1-2, the complete variable domain reads GEEVAQTPKHLVRGEGQKAKLYCAPIKGHSYVFWYQQVLKNEFKFLISFQNENVFDETGMPKERFSAKCLPNSPCSLEIQATKLEDSAVYFCASSPPEGEYGYTFGSGTRLTVV.

The chain uses TRBV5-1 and TRBJ1-4; TRBD1 aligns across 11 bases. The CDR3 is 16 amino acids. The V segment lost 0 bases and the J segment 8 bases; nucleotides outside the gene matches: 6. Germline V gene sequence: CDR1 SGHRS, CDR2 YFSETQ. The CDR3 protein is CASSLVGQGAEEKLFF. The CDR3 DNA reads TGCGCCAGCAGCTTGGTCGGACAGGGGGCCGAAGAAAAACTGTTTTTT. Supplemented by reference TRBV5-1 and TRBJ1-4, the full variable domain reads KAGVTQTPRYLIKTRGQQVTLSCSPISGHRSVSWYQQTPGQGLQFLFEYFSETQRNKGNFPGRFSGRQFSNSRSEMNVSTLELGDSALYLCASSLVGQGAEEKLFFGSGTQLSVL.

This sequence joins TRBV9 and TRBJ1-2; D remains unclear. V lost 0 bases and J 0 bases, leaving 6 bases between the germline ends. The CDR3 runs 14 residues. Germline CDR1 SGDLS, CDR2 YYNGEE. The CDR3 nucleotides read TGTGCCAGCAGCGTAGCTGGAACTAACTATGGCTACACCTTC. Translated: CASSVAGTNYGYTF.

The chain has TRBV7-6 and TRBJ2-1, with 13 positions matching TRBD2. Germline CDR1 and CDR2: SGHVS and FNYEAQ. The V segment lost 3 bases and the J segment 8 bases; nucleotides outside the gene matches: 7. The CDR3 is 16 residues long. The CDR3 spells CASSLLTSGRPHEQFF. CDR3 DNA: TGTGCCAGCAGCTTGCTGACTAGCGGGAGGCCACATGAGCAGTTCTTC.

This clone has a single count. V and J are TRBV19 and TRBJ2-7, with 7 bases that match TRBD2. V gave up 4 bases and J gave up 1 base; unmatched junction bases: 7. Germline CDR1 and CDR2: LNHDA and SQIVND (reference sequence). The CDR3 has 15 residues. In nucleotides, the CDR3 is TGTGCCAGTAGTAACTACCAGCGGGATTCCTACGAGCAGTACTTC. The encoded protein is CASSNYQRDSYEQYF. The entire variable domain, with the rest obtained from reference TRBV19 and TRBJ2-7, is as follows: DGGITQSPKYLFRKEGQNVTLSCEQNLNHDAMYWYRQDPGQGLRLIYYSQIVNDFQKGDIAEGYSVSREKKESFPLTVTSAQKNPTAFYLCASSNYQRDSYEQYFGPGTRLTVT.

In this sample, this clone turned up a few times. This chain links TRBV19 with TRBJ2-3; D is tentatively TRBD1 or TRBD2 (5 bases each). The length of the CDR3 is 13 residues. Germline V gene sequence: CDR1 LNHDA, CDR2 SQIVND (reference sequence). The V gene lost 5 bases and the J gene lost 4 bases, with 10 bases spanning the gap. CDR3 coding DNA: TGTGCCAGTAGTCGCCGGGACGCAGATACGCAGTATTTT. Translation: CASSRRDADTQYF.

The chain recombines TRBV18 with TRBJ2-1; 7 nucleotides match TRBD2. The germline gives CDR1 KGHSH, CDR2 LQKENI. This CDR3 contains 15 residues. The V gene end was trimmed by 2 bases and the J gene end by 8 bases; junction bases not matched to a gene: 9. The CDR3 here is CASSPRGGSGDEQFF. The CDR3 bases are TGTGCCAGCTCACCAAGGGGCGGGAGTGGGGATGAGCAGTTCTTC.

This clone was recorded only once. V usage is TRBV30 and J usage is TRBJ1-3; D perhaps matches TRBD1 (5 bases). V lost 0 bases to trimming and J lost 9 bases, with 15 bases between them. The CDR3 is 14 amino acids. CDR1 is GTSNPN, CDR2 SVGIG, per germline (reference sequence). CDR3 nucleotides: TGTGCCTGGAGTGTGAATCGGCGGGGGACCACCATATATTTT. Protein: CAWSVNRRGTTIYF.